This T cell receptor beta chain derives from a study of T cell responses to AZD1222 COVID-19 vaccine listed by TCRdb under 2021. About the investigation overall: Because spike-specific TCR depth and breadth did not differ between the two schedules, AZD1222 recipients who got a second dose at roughly 4 weeks were pooled with those who got a second dose at roughly 12 weeks. TCR sequencing was performed for roughly 240 trial participants, of whom about 200 were given two doses of AZD1222 and 26 were given two doses of MenACWY control vaccine. Trial participants were enrolled by age into subgroups of 18-55, 56-69 and 70-plus years, and about 150, 27 and 61 TCR-sequenced participants, respectively, were included in these subgroups. Results the study describes overall, beyond this receptor: Because no day 14 peak-response samples were available, repertoires were characterized only after the peak T cell response. In the small 56-69-year group, the increase in depth fell short of significance, most likely because of low power. The vaccine-associated CD4 TCRs covered the entire spike protein, and the dominant responses fell in regions 160-218 and 743-854. Reportedly, almost half of the unique spike-specific TCRs recognized epitopes lying outside the regions that are mutated in the B.1.351 and B.1.1.7 variants. Spike-specific TCR breadth and depth rose significantly after two AZD1222 doses compared with day 0 and with MenACWY recipients. Conclusions about previously exposed vaccinees are limited, since just a handful of AZD1222 recipients were seropositive for SARS-CoV-2 at baseline. Participants were mostly white British and included more females than males, and it was suggested by the authors that clonal diversity may have been underestimated.

The CDR3 regions of human TCRbeta chains were analyzed by immunosequencing. The original pipeline was this. Repertoire TCRs were checked for matches against a reference library of SARS-CoV-2-specific TCRs that had been generated using the MIRA antigen-specificity platform. Breadth was defined as the fraction of unique TCRs that were SARS-CoV-2-associated, and depth was defined as the fraction of total T cells that were SARS-CoV-2-associated. Using the MIRA data, each spike-specific TCR was assigned both to the spike region to which the TCR was reactive and to a CD4 or CD8 class. Log10-transformed breadth and depth values were compared by one-way ANOVA with Sidak's multiple comparisons tests. Imported from immuneACCESS, the table was reduced by TCRdb to in-frame sequences with V and J called. These copies leave out some clones; in studies compared against another copy, an unresolved V gene accounts for under half, and the cause of the remainder is not known. The V and J calls and clone size come from that table; D and trimming were worked out from the DNA. This sample is represented by 100,000 to 150,000 clones; about 90% of them were singletons. The ten most abundant clones make up about 8.3% of the sample.

As concerns this clone: Its antigen remains undetermined. Base qualities are not recorded, but no much larger clone differs from it by a single base.

The CDR3 numbers 14 residues from cysteine through phenylalanine. The DNA shown is the 42-base CDR3, in frame from base 1. Taken from the germline V gene (reference sequence), the CDR1 and CDR2 loops are SGHNT and YYREEE. The trim is 2 bases for V and 1 base for J, with a gap of 9 bases between the germline ends. In the paper's terms, the time point label means: baseline before first vaccination. The vaccinee samples were drawn from two UK trials, COV001 and COV002, one of which was a single-blind randomized controlled phase 2/3 trial testing AZD1222 (ChAdOx1 nCoV-19) in healthy adults. For TCRbeta chain sequencing, PBMC samples were collected from trial participants at day 0 and at day 28 after the second dose.

Recombination connected TRBV5-4 to TRBJ1-1; no D gene call is confident. The starting material was peripheral blood, obtained on day 0 of AZD1222 vaccination. This TCR was recovered from an adult in good health. The sequenced DNA: TGTGCCAGCAGCTTCGATACTAGGAACACTGAAGCTTTCTTT. It translates as CASSFDTRNTEAFF.